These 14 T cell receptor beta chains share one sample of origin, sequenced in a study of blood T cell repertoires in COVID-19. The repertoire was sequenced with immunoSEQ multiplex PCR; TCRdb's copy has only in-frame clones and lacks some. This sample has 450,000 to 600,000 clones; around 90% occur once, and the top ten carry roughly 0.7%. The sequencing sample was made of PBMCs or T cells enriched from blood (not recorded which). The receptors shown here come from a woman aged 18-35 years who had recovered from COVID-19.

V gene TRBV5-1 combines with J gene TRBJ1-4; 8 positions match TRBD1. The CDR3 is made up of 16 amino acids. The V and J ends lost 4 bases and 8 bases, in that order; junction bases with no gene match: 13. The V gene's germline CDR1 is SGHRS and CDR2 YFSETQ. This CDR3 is CASSPGTGSADEKLFF. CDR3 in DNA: TGCGCCAGCAGCCCGGGGACAGGAAGCGCGGACGAAAAACTGTTTTTT.

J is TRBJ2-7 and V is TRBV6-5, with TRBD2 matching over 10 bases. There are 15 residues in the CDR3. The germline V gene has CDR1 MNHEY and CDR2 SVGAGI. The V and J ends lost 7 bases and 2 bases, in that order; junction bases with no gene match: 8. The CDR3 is CASTRTSGLPYEQYF. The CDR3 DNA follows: TGTGCCAGCACAAGGACTAGCGGCCTCCCCTACGAGCAGTACTTC.

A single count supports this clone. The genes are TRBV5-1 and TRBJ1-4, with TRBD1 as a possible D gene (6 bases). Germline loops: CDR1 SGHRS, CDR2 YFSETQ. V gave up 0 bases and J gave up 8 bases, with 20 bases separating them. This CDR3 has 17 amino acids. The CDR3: CASSLGPTGQGSEKLFF. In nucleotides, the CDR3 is TGCGCCAGCAGCTTGGGACCCACAGGGCAGGGTTCCGAAAAACTGTTTTTT.

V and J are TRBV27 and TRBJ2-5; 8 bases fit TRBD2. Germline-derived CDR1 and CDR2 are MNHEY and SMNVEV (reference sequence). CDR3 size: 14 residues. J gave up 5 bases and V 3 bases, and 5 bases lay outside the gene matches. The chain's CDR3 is CASSLTGGRETQYF. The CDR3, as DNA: TGTGCCAGCAGTTTGACGGGGGGGCGGGAGACCCAGTACTTC.

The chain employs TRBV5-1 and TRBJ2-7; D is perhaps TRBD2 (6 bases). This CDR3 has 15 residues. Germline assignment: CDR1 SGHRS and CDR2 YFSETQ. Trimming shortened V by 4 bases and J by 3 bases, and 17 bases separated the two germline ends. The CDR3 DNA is TGCGCCAGCAGCCCTCCACTTGGGGGGAACTACGAGCAGTACTTC. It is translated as CASSPPLGGNYEQYF.

The CDR3 region has the DNA TGCGCCAGCAGTGTGACAGGCACTAACTATGGCTACACCTTC. It specifies CASSVTGTNYGYTF. The chain is built from TRBV10-2 and TRBJ1-2, with D perhaps matching TRBD1 (6 bases). The V end was cut by 4 bases, the J end by 0 bases, with 9 bases between. The CDR3 spans 14 residues. Looked up from germline, CDR1 is WSHSY and CDR2 is SAAADI.

Here the CDR3 reads CASSSRTGRNEAFF. Here the CDR3 DNA reads TGTGCCAGCAGTTCACGGACAGGGAGAAATGAAGCTTTCTTT. The chain employs TRBV27 and TRBJ1-1; the match to TRBD1 covers 8 bases. This CDR3 comprises 14 residues. Per the germline V gene, CDR1 is MNHEY and CDR2 is SMNVEV (reference sequence). The V segment lost 4 bases and the J segment 7 bases; nucleotides outside the gene matches: 8.

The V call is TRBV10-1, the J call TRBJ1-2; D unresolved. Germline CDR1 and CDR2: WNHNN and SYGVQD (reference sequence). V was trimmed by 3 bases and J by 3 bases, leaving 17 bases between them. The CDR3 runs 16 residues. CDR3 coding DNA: TGCGCCAGCAGTGAAGGTGTAGGAGACTCCCACTATGGCTACACCTTC. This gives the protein CASSEGVGDSHYGYTF.

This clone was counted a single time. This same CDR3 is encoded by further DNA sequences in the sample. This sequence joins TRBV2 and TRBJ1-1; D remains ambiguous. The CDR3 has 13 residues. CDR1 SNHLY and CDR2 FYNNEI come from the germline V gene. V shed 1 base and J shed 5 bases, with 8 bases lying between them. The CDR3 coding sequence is TGTGCCAGCAGTGAAGATCGGGGAACTGAAGCTTTCTTT. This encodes CASSEDRGTEAFF.

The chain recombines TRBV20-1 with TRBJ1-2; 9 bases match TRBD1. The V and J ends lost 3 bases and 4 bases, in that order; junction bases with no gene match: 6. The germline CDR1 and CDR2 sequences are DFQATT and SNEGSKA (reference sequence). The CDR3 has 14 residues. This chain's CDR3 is CSASRQGGIYGYTF. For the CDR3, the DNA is TGCAGTGCTAGTCGACAGGGGGGCATCTATGGCTACACCTTC.

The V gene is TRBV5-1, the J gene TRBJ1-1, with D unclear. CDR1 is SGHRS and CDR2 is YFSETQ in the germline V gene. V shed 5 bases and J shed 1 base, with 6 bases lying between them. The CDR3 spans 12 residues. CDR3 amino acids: CASSLQNTEAFF. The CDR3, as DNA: TGCGCCAGCAGTTTACAGAACACTGAAGCTTTCTTT.

The CDR3: CASSAGGTYGYTF. In DNA form, the CDR3 reads TGTGCCAGCAGCGCGGGGGGCACCTATGGCTACACCTTC. The chain carries TRBV7-2 and TRBJ1-2; a weak D match, TRBD1 (6 bases). The germline V gene has CDR1 SGHTA and CDR2 FQGNSA. The CDR3 covers 13 residues. V was shortened by 5 bases and J by 4 bases, with 11 bases between the two germline ends.

CDR3: CASSSEGQGDEQYF. CDR3 in DNA: TGTGCCAGCAGCTCAGAGGGACAGGGGGACGAGCAGTACTTC. The rearrangement joins TRBV7-2 to TRBJ2-7, with 11 bases fitting TRBD1. Trimming took 4 bases from V and 5 from J; bases not matched to a gene: 4. The CDR3 sequence is 14 residues long. Germline CDR1 is SGHTA and CDR2 is FQGNSA.

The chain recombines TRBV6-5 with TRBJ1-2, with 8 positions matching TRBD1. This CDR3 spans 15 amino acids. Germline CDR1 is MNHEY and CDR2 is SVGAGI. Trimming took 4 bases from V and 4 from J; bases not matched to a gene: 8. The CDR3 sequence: CASSSSGQGLYGYTF. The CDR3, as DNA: TGTGCCAGCAGTTCTTCCGGACAGGGCCTCTATGGCTACACCTTC.